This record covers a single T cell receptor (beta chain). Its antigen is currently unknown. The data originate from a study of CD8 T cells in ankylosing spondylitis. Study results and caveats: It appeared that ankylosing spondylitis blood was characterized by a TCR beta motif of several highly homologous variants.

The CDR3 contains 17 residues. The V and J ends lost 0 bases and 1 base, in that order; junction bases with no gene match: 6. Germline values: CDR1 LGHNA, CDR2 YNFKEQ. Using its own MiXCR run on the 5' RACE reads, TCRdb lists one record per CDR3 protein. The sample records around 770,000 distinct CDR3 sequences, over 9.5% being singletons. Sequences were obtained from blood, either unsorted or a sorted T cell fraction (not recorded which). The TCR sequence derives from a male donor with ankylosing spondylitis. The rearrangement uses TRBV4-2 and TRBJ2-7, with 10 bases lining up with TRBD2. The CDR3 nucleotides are TGTGCCAGCAGCCAAGATCTACTAGCGGGATCTTCCTACGAGCAGTACTTC. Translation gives CASSQDLLAGSSYEQYF.